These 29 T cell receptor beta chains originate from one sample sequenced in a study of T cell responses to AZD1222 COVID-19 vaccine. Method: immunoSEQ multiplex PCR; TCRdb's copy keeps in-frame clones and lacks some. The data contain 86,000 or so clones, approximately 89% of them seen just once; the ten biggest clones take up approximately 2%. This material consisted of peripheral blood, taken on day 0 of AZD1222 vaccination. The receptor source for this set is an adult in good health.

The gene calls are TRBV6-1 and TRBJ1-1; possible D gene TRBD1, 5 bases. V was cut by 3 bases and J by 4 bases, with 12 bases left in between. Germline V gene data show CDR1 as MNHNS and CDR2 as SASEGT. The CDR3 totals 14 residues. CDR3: CASSDGTAGTEAFF. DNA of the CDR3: TGTGCCAGCAGTGACGGGACGGCCGGCACTGAAGCTTTCTTT.

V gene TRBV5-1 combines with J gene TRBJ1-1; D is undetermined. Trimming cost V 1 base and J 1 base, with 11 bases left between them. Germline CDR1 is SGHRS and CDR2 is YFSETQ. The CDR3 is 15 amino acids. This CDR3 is CASSLNINPNTEAFF. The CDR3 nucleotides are TGCGCCAGCAGCTTGAACATTAACCCGAACACTGAAGCTTTCTTT.

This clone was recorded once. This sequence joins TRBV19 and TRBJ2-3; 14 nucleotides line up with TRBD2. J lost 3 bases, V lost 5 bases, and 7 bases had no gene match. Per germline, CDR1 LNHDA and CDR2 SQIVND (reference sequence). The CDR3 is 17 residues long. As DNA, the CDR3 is TGTGCCAGTAGTCCGCCGGGACTAGCGGGAGTTACAGATACGCAGTATTTT. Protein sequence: CASSPPGLAGVTDTQYF.

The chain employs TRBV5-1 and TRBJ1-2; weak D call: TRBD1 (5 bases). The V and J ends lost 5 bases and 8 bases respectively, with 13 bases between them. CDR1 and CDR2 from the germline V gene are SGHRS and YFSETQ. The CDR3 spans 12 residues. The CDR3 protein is CASSSGAKGYTF. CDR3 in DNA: TGCGCCAGCAGTTCCGGGGCCAAGGGCTACACCTTC.

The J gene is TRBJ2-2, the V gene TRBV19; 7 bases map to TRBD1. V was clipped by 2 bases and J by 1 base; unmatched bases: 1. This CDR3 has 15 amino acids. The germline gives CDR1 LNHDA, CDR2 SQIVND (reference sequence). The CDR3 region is CASSIQGVNTGELFF. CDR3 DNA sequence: TGTGCCAGTAGTATACAGGGGGTGAACACCGGGGAGCTGTTTTTT.

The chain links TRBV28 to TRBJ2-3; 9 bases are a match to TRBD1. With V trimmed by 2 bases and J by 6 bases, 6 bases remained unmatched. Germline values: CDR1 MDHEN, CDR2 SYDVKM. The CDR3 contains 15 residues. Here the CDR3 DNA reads TGTGCCAGCAGTTTACTGGGACAGGGTTTTGATACGCAGTATTTT. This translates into CASSLLGQGFDTQYF.

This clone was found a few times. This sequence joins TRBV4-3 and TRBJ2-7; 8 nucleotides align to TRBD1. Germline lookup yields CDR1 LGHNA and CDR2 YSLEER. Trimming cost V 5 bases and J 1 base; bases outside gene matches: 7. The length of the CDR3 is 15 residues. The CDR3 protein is CASSSVRTGSYEQYF. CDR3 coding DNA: TGCGCCAGCAGCTCGGTGAGGACAGGGTCCTACGAGCAGTACTTC.

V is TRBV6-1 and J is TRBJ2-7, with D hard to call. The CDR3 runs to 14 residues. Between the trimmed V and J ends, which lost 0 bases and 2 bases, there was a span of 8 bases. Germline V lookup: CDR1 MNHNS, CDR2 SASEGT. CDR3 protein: CASSEAGSAYEQYF. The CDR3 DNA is TGTGCCAGCAGTGAAGCCGGGTCGGCCTACGAGCAGTACTTC.

The CDR3 is CASSRTGASGNTIYF. Here the CDR3 DNA reads TGTGCCAGCAGTCGGACAGGCGCCTCTGGAAACACCATATATTTT. This rearrangement joins TRBV28 to TRBJ1-3; 7 bases fit TRBD1. V trimming: 5 bases; J trimming: 0 bases; junction bases outside the gene matches: 4. The germline V gene has CDR1 MDHEN and CDR2 SYDVKM. The CDR3 runs 15 residues.

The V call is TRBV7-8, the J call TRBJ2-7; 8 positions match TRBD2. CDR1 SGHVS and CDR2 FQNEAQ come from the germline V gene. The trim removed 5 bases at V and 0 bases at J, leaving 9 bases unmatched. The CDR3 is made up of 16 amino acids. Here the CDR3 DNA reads TGTGCCAGCAGCCTGGAGCTAGCGGGTTCCTCCTACGAGCAGTACTTC. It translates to CASSLELAGSSYEQYF.

The CDR3 DNA reads TGTGCCAGCAGTGGGTGGGGTCTTGAGCAGTTCTTC. It yields the protein CASSGWGLEQFF. This chain uses TRBV2 with TRBJ2-1; D call uncertain. The V gene lost 4 bases and the J gene lost 9 bases, with 10 bases spanning the gap. The germline V gene has CDR1 SNHLY and CDR2 FYNNEI. This CDR3 comprises 12 residues. The full variable domain, completed using reference TRBV2 and TRBJ2-1, is EPEVTQTPSHQVTQMGQEVILRCVPISNHLYFYWYRQILGQKVEFLVSFYNNEISEKSEIFDDQFSVERPDGSNFTLKIRSTKLEDSAMYFCASSGWGLEQFFGPGTRLTVL.

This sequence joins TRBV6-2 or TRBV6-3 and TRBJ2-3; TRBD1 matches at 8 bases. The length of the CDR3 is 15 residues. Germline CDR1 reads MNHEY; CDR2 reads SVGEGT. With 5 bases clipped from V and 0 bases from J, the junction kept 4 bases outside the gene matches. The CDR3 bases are TGTGCCAGCAGTGACGGACAGGGCAGCACAGATACGCAGTATTTT. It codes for CASSDGQGSTDTQYF.

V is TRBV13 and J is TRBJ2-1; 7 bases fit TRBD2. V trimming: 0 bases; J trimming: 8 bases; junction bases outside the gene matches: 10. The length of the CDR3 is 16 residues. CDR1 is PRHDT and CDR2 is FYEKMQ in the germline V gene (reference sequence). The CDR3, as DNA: TGTGCCAGCAGCTTAGGTGGGAGGGGAGGGAAGCATGAGCAGTTCTTC. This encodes CASSLGGRGGKHEQFF.

CDR3 residues: CASSPLTGRRYNEQFF. The DNA for the CDR3 is TGTGCCAGCAGTCCCCTGACGGGACGCCGCTACAATGAGCAGTTCTTC. V and J are TRBV6-2 or TRBV6-3 and TRBJ2-1; D may be TRBD1 or TRBD2 (5 bases each). Trimming removed 5 bases at V and 3 bases at J, with 17 bases between. This CDR3 has 16 amino acids. Germline CDR1 is MNHEY and CDR2 is SVGEGT.

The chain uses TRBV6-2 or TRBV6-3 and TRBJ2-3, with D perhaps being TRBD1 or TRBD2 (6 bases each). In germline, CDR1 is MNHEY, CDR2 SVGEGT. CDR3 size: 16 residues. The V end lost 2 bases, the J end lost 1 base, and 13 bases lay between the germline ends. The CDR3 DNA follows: TGTGCCAGCAGTTACCCTACAGGGACTCGCACAGATACGCAGTATTTT. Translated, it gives CASSYPTGTRTDTQYF.

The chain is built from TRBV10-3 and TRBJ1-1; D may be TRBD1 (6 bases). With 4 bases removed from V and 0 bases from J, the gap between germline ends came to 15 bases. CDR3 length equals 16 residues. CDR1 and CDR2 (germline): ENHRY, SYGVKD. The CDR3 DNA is TGTGCCATCAGTGCTGGGGGCCCTGGGGTGAACACTGAAGCTTTCTTT. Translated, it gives CAISAGGPGVNTEAFF.

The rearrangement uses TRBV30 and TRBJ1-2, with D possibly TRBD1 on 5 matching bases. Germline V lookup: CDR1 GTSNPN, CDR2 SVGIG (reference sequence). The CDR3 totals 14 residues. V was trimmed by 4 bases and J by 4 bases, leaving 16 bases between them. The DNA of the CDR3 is TGTGCCTGGACGCTCCGGGGCAGGGCCTATGGCTACACCTTC. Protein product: CAWTLRGRAYGYTF.

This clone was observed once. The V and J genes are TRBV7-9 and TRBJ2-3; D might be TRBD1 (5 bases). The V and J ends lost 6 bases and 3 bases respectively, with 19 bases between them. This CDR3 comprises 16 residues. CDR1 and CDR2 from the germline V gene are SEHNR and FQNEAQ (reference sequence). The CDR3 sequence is CASRSRRIQETDTQYF. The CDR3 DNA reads TGTGCCAGCAGATCACGCCGGATACAGGAGACAGATACGCAGTATTTT.

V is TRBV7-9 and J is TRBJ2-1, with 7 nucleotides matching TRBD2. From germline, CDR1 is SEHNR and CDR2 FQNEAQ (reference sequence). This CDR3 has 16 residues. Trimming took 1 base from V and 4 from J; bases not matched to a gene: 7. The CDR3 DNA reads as TGTGCCAGCAGCTTAGGCCACGGGGGGTTATACAATGAGCAGTTCTTC. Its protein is CASSLGHGGLYNEQFF. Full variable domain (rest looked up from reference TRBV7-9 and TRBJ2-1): DTGVSQNPRHKITKRGQNVTFRCDPISEHNRLYWYRQTLGQGPEFLTYFQNEAQLEKSRLLSDRFSAERPKGSFSTLEIQRTEQGDSAMYLCASSLGHGGLYNEQFFGPGTRLTVL.

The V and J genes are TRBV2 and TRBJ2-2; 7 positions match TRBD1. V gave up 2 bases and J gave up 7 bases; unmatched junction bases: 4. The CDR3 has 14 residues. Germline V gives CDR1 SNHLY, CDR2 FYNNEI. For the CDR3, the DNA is TGTGCCAGCAGTGAAACAGGGGTGGACGGGGAGCTGTTTTTT. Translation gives CASSETGVDGELFF. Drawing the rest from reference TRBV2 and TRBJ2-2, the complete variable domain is EPEVTQTPSHQVTQMGQEVILRCVPISNHLYFYWYRQILGQKVEFLVSFYNNEISEKSEIFDDQFSVERPDGSNFTLKIRSTKLEDSAMYFCASSETGVDGELFFGEGSRLTVL.

The CDR3 protein is CAWSIQGAFSSGYTF. Written as DNA, the CDR3 is TGTGCCTGGAGTATTCAGGGGGCTTTCTCGAGTGGCTACACCTTC. The chain employs TRBV30 and TRBJ1-2; 8 nucleotides agree with TRBD1. The CDR3 is 15 residues long. Germline V gene data show CDR1 as GTSNPN and CDR2 as SVGIG (reference sequence). V shed 2 bases, J shed 7 bases, and the junction held 12 bases outside the gene matches.

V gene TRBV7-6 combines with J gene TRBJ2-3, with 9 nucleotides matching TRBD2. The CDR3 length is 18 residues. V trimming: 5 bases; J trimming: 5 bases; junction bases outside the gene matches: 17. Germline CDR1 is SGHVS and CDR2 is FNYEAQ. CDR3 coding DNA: TGTGCCAGCAGCCTCGGGGGTAGCGGGGGCAACCAGGGAGATACGCAGTATTTT. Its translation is CASSLGGSGGNQGDTQYF.

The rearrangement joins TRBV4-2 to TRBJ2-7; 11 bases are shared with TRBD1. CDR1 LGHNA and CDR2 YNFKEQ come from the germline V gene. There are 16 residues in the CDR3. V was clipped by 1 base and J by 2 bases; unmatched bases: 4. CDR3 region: CASSQVPGQGAYEQYF. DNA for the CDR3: TGTGCCAGCAGCCAAGTACCGGGACAGGGGGCCTACGAGCAGTACTTC.

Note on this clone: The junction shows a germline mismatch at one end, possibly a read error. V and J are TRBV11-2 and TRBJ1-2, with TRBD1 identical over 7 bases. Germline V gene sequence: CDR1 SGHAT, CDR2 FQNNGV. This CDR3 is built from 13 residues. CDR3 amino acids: CASGFAGGYGYTF. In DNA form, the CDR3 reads TGTGCCAGCGGCTTCGCAGGGGGCTATGGCTACACCTTC.

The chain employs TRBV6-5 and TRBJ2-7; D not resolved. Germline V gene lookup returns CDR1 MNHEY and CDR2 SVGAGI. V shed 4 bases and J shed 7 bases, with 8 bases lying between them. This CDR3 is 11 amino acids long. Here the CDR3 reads CASSSVREQYF. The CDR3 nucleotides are TGTGCCAGCAGTTCAGTACGGGAGCAGTACTTC.

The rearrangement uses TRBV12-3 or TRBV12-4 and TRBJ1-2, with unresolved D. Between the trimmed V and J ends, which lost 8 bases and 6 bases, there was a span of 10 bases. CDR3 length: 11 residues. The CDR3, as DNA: TGTGCCAGCCGGTCGCTGGATGGCTACACCTTC. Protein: CASRSLDGYTF.

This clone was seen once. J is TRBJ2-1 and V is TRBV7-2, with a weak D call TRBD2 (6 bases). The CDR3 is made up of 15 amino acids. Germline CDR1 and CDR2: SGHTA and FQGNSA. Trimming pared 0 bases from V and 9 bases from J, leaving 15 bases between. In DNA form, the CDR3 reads TGTGCCAGCAGCTTAGCGGGTGGAGGGTGGAGTGAGCAGTTCTTC. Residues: CASSLAGGGWSEQFF. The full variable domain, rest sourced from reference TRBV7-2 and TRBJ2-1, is GAGVSQSPSNKVTEKGKDVELRCDPISGHTALYWYRQSLGQGLEFLIYFQGNSAPDKSGLPSDRFSAERTGGSVSTLTIQRTQQEDSAVYLCASSLAGGGWSEQFFGPGTRLTVL.

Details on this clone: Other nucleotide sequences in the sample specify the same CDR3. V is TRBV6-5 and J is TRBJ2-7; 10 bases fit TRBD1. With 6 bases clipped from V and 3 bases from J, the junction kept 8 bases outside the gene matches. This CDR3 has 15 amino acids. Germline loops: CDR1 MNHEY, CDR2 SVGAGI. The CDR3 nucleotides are TGTGCCAGCAGCTACCGGGACAGGGGTATCTACGAGCAGTACTTC. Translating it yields CASSYRDRGIYEQYF.

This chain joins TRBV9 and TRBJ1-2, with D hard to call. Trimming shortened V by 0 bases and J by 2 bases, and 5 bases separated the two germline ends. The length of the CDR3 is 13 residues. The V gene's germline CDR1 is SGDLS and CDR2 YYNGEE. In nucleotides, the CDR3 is TGTGCCAGCAGCGTAGTGGGGAACTATGGCTACACCTTC. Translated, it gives CASSVVGNYGYTF. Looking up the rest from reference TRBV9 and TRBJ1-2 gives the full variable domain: DSGVTQTPKHLITATGQRVTLRCSPRSGDLSVYWYQQSLDQGLQFLIQYYNGEERAKGNILERFSAQQFPDLHSELNLSSLELGDSALYFCASSVVGNYGYTFGSGTRLTVV.